This passage covers 3 T cell receptor beta chains from one sample sequenced in a study of blood T cell repertoires in COVID-19. Clones were sequenced by immunoSEQ multiplex PCR, and TCRdb holds only the in-frame ones, with some missing. The sample includes fewer than 250,000 clones, under 80% of them seen just once. Input material: PBMCs or T cells enriched from blood (not recorded which). The receptors derive from a woman aged 50 to 60 with acute COVID-19.

The chain is built from TRBV7-8 and TRBJ1-3; D gene ambiguous. Looked up from germline, CDR1 is SGHVS and CDR2 is FQNEAQ. This CDR3 has 15 amino acids. Trimming cost V 5 bases and J 0 bases, with 11 bases left between them. The CDR3 region is CASSQDLISGNTIYF. DNA of the CDR3: TGTGCCAGCAGCCAGGACTTAATCTCTGGAAACACCATATATTTT.

The rearrangement uses TRBV3-1 (or the pseudogene TRBV3-2) and TRBJ1-1, with unresolved D. Germline V gives CDR1 LGHDT, CDR2 YNNKEL (reference sequence). With 4 bases removed from V and 7 bases from J, the gap between germline ends came to 16 bases. The CDR3 is 14 residues long. CDR3 bases: TGTGCCAGCAGCCCCTCGGGCGGGGATTTTGAAGCTTTCTTT. As protein: CASSPSGGDFEAFF.

The chain uses TRBV24-1 and TRBJ1-2; D is uncertain. Germline values: CDR1 KGHDR, CDR2 SFDVKD. This CDR3 comprises 13 residues. V lost 7 bases and J 5 bases, leaving 13 bases between the germline ends. CDR3 sequence (DNA): TGTGCCACCAGGCAGAGTGGGCAATATGGCTACACCTTC. Protein sequence: CATRQSGQYGYTF.